The 21 T cell receptor beta chains presented below share a single source sample, sequenced in a study of cytomegalovirus exposure and HLA in healthy donors. Both 60 Vbeta primers and 13 Jbeta primers went into the PCR. Sequenced by immunoSEQ multiplex PCR; TCRdb stores in-frame clones only, minus some. This sample yields under 95,000 clones, of which roughly 74% are seen a single time; roughly 2.2% belongs to the top ten. Sequenced input: PBMCs. These receptors came from a man in his forties in good health and CMV-seronegative.

The gene calls are TRBV2 and TRBJ1-2; 8 positions match TRBD1. Germline trimming cut 6 bases from V and 4 bases from J; bases unmatched to any gene: 4. This CDR3 spans 13 amino acids. Germline V lookup: CDR1 SNHLY, CDR2 FYNNEI. This CDR3 is CASRGTGRYGYTF. Written as DNA, the CDR3 is TGTGCCAGCAGGGGGACAGGCCGCTATGGCTACACCTTC.

The chain links TRBV28 to TRBJ1-2; 9 bases map to TRBD1. The germline CDR1 and CDR2 sequences are MDHEN and SYDVKM. This CDR3 has 14 residues. The ends lost 3 bases at V and 5 bases at J; junction bases unmatched: 4. The CDR3, as DNA: TGTGCCAGCAGTTTCCGGACAGGGGAATATGGCTACACCTTC. Its translation is CASSFRTGEYGYTF.

The chain links TRBV11-3 to TRBJ1-6; the match to TRBD1 covers 8 bases. The CDR3 consists of 14 residues. In germline, CDR1 is SGHNT, CDR2 YENEEA. V was clipped by 7 bases and J by 10 bases; unmatched bases: 9. CDR3 sequence reads: CASTQETGASPLHF. In nucleotides, the CDR3 is TGTGCCAGCACTCAAGAGACAGGGGCCTCACCCCTCCACTTT.

The rearrangement links TRBV15 to TRBJ1-1; 7 bases match TRBD1. The CDR3 extends over 16 amino acids. Germline V lookup: CDR1 LNHNV, CDR2 YYDKDF (reference sequence). V lost 3 bases and J lost 6; bases outside the gene matches: 13. CDR3 coding DNA: TGTGCCACCAGCAGTTCATGGACAGGAGATTTCCCTGAAGCTTTCTTT. It specifies CATSSSWTGDFPEAFF.

The rearrangement uses TRBV4-2 and TRBJ1-1; 10 positions agree with TRBD1. The germline V gene encodes CDR1 LGHNA and CDR2 YNFKEQ. This CDR3 is 17 amino acids long. The V gene end was trimmed by 2 bases and the J gene end by 1 base; junction bases not matched to a gene: 7. The CDR3 DNA sequence: TGTGCCAGCAGCCAACACAGGACAGGGGGAGCGAACACTGAAGCTTTCTTT. Protein sequence: CASSQHRTGGANTEAFF.

J is TRBJ2-7 and V is TRBV13; D might be TRBD1 (5 bases). The CDR3 has 14 amino acids. CDR1 and CDR2 from the germline V gene are PRHDT and FYEKMQ (reference sequence). V was clipped by 1 base and J by 0 bases, with 7 bases between them. CDR3 in DNA: TGTGCCAGCAGCTTAGTACAGGACTCCTACGAGCAGTACTTC. It codes for CASSLVQDSYEQYF.

This chain links TRBV6-1 with TRBJ2-5, with 8 bases lining up with TRBD2. Trimming took 4 bases from V and 4 from J; bases not matched to a gene: 14. Germline lookup yields CDR1 MNHNS and CDR2 SASEGT. The CDR3 has 17 amino acids. The CDR3 protein is CASSAMAGGGGRETQYF. The DNA for the CDR3 is TGTGCCAGCAGTGCCATGGCGGGGGGTGGCGGAAGAGAGACCCAGTACTTC.

This clone has a single count. The rearrangement joins TRBV13 to TRBJ1-4, with D maybe TRBD1 (6 bases). The germline V gene encodes CDR1 PRHDT and CDR2 FYEKMQ (reference sequence). This CDR3 region has 14 residues. Trimming left V 2 bases short and J 8 bases short, with 12 bases between. The CDR3 bases are TGTGCCAGCAGCTTACGGGGGGCAGGGGAAAAACTGTTTTTT. Translating gives CASSLRGAGEKLFF. The variable domain in full, with the rest retrieved from reference TRBV13 and TRBJ1-4, is AAGVIQSPRHLIKEKRETATLKCYPIPRHDTVYWYQQGPGQDPQFLISFYEKMQSDKGSIPDRFSAQQFSDYHSELNMSSLELGDSALYFCASSLRGAGEKLFFGSGTQLSVL.

The chain links TRBV19 to TRBJ1-5, with unresolved D. The CDR3 spans 13 residues. V lost 2 bases and J lost 1, with 3 bases in between. Germline V lookup: CDR1 LNHDA, CDR2 SQIVND (reference sequence). CDR3 protein: CASSISSNQPQHF. CDR3 nucleotide sequence: TGTGCCAGTAGTATATCAAGCAATCAGCCCCAGCATTTT.

The V and J genes are TRBV7-9 and TRBJ1-1, with 10 bases lining up with TRBD1. CDR3 length: 14 amino acids. Germline CDR1 SEHNR, CDR2 FQNEAQ (reference sequence). Trimming at V came to 5 bases and at J to 6 bases, leaving 6 bases not matched to a gene. The CDR3 coding sequence is TGTGCCAGCAGCGCGGACAGGGGGAAGCCTGAAGCTTTCTTT. It specifies CASSADRGKPEAFF.

This clone came up a few times. The chain uses TRBV18 and TRBJ2-7; TRBD2 matches at 13 bases. The CDR3 contains 16 residues. After removal of 3 bases from V and 1 base from J, the junction contained 3 bases not matched to a gene. Germline CDR1 and CDR2: KGHSH and LQKENI. The CDR3 nucleotides are TGTGCCAGCTCACCCCCGGGACTAGCGGGATCCTACGAGCAGTACTTC. Its translation: CASSPPGLAGSYEQYF. Supplemented by reference TRBV18 and TRBJ2-7, the full variable domain reads NAGVMQNPRHLVRRRGQEARLRCSPMKGHSHVYWYRQLPEEGLKFMVYLQKENIIDESGMPKERFSAEFPKEGPSILRIQQVVRGDSAAYFCASSPPGLAGSYEQYFGPGTRLTVT.

The count of this clone is one. The CDR3 sequence is CAMASGGNTEAFF. CDR3 coding DNA: TGTGCCATGGCATCGGGGGGGAACACTGAAGCTTTCTTT. The chain is built from TRBV28 and TRBJ1-1, with a tentative D call TRBD1 (5 bases). The CDR3 has 13 residues. Germline V CDR1 and CDR2: MDHEN, SYDVKM. Trimming cost V 10 bases and J 1 base, with 13 bases left between them.

The chain couples TRBV7-2 to TRBJ2-7, with D possibly TRBD1 on 5 matching bases. Germline V gene data show CDR1 as SGHTA and CDR2 as FQGNSA. The CDR3 runs 15 residues. Trimming took 1 base from V and 5 from J, leaving 15 bases between them. The DNA for the CDR3 is TGTGCCAGCAGCTTAGTGGGCGGCAGGGATCACGAGCAGTACTTC. This gives the protein CASSLVGGRDHEQYF. The entire variable domain, with the rest obtained from reference TRBV7-2 and TRBJ2-7, is as follows: GAGVSQSPSNKVTEKGKDVELRCDPISGHTALYWYRQSLGQGLEFLIYFQGNSAPDKSGLPSDRFSAERTGGSVSTLTIQRTQQEDSAVYLCASSLVGGRDHEQYFGPGTRLTVT.

The chain recombines TRBV30 with TRBJ2-3; D might be TRBD2 (6 bases). The CDR3 is 15 residues long. The germline V gene encodes CDR1 GTSNPN and CDR2 SVGIG (reference sequence). Trimming pared 6 bases from V and 2 bases from J, leaving 18 bases between. For the CDR3, the DNA is TGTGCCTGTTCTCCGTTCGGGGGAAACACAGATACGCAGTATTTT. It codes for CACSPFGGNTDTQYF.

V and J are TRBV29-1 and TRBJ1-1; 9 nucleotides align to TRBD1. Trimming cost V 5 bases and J 10 bases; bases outside gene matches: 8. The CDR3 spans 12 residues. Germline V lookup: CDR1 SQVTM, CDR2 ANQGSEA. CDR3 in DNA: TGCAGCGTTCGAATTTCGGGACAGGGAGCTTTCTTT. The encoded protein is CSVRISGQGAFF.

This chain connects TRBV6-6 to TRBJ1-1; weak D call: TRBD1 (5 bases). The germline V gene has CDR1 MNHNY and CDR2 SVGAGI (reference sequence). This CDR3 has 13 residues. Trimming stripped 4 bases from V and 1 base from J, with 7 bases between. DNA for the CDR3: TGTGCCAGCAGTTCTGGACAGAACACTGAAGCTTTCTTT. This translates into CASSSGQNTEAFF.

To note about this clone: Distinct nucleotide sequences in the sample also encode this CDR3. The chain links TRBV4-1 to TRBJ2-5; TRBD1 matches at 7 bases. The CDR3 extends over 14 amino acids. Unmatched junction bases numbered 4, after V lost 3 bases and J lost 3 bases. The germline V gene encodes CDR1 MGHRA and CDR2 YSYEKL. In DNA form, the CDR3 reads TGCGCCAGCAGCCAGGGACAGTTGGAAGAGACCCAGTACTTC. Its protein product is CASSQGQLEETQYF.

The rearrangement uses TRBV19 and TRBJ1-3; no clear D gene. In germline, CDR1 is LNHDA, CDR2 SQIVND (reference sequence). Trimming shortened V by 3 bases and J by 7 bases, and 7 bases separated the two germline ends. The CDR3 extends over 12 amino acids. This CDR3 is CASSMGRNTIYF. The CDR3 nucleotides are TGTGCCAGTAGTATGGGCCGTAACACCATATATTTT.

V is TRBV6-1 and J is TRBJ2-7; TRBD1 matches 9 bases. Germline CDR1 reads MNHNS; CDR2 reads SASEGT. V lost 6 bases and J lost 2; bases outside the gene matches: 5. This CDR3 is 14 amino acids long. For the CDR3, the DNA is TGTGCCAGCAGCCCCAGACAGGGGGCCTACGAGCAGTACTTC. Translation: CASSPRQGAYEQYF.

The chain joins TRBV9 to TRBJ2-1; tentatively, D is TRBD1 (6 bases). Per the germline V gene, CDR1 is SGDLS and CDR2 is YYNGEE. This CDR3 region has 16 residues. V gave up 0 bases and J gave up 5 bases, with 15 bases separating them. Here the CDR3 reads CASSVEPKQGNNEQFF. Here the CDR3 DNA reads TGTGCCAGCAGCGTAGAGCCGAAACAGGGAAACAATGAGCAGTTCTTC.

The chain joins TRBV6-5 to TRBJ1-1; D possibly corresponds to TRBD1 (5 bases). CDR1 and CDR2 from the germline V gene are MNHEY and SVGAGI. The CDR3 consists of 12 residues. V was pared by 7 bases and J by 4 bases, with 10 bases between. CDR3 loop: CASTGGGTEAFF. The CDR3 DNA reads TGTGCCAGCACCGGGGGGGGCACTGAAGCTTTCTTT.